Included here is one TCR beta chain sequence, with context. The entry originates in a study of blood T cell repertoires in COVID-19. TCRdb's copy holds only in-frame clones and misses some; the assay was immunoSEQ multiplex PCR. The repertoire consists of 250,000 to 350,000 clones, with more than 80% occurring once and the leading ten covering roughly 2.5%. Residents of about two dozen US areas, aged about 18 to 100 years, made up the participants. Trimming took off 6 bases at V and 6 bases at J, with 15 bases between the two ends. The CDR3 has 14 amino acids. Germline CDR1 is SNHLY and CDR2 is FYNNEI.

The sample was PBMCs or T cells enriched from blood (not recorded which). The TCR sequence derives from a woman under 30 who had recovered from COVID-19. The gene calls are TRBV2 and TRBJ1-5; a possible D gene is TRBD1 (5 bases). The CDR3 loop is CASSDEGRVQPQHF. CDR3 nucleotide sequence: TGTGCCAGCAGCGACGAGGGGAGGGTTCAGCCCCAGCATTTT.